This T cell receptor beta chain originates from a study of blood T cell repertoires in COVID-19. At the level of the study: Samples came from the United States, Italy and Spain, spanning acute and convalescent COVID-19. Sample material is recorded as cDNA or gDNA derived from T cells, B-cell-depleted T cells, or PBMCs.

This CDR3 comprises 15 residues. CDR1 is MNHEY, CDR2 SMNVEV, per germline (reference sequence). The ends were cut back, 2 bases at V and 0 bases at J, with 10 bases in the middle. Authors' data handling: Reference gene primer amplification gave nucleated cell count estimates. Sequenced by immunoSEQ multiplex PCR; TCRdb stores in-frame clones only, minus some. V, J and clone size reflect that table, while D and trimming were determined from the DNA. The sample holds 100,000 or so clones, 81% seen once. The TCR originated in a man older than 75 with acute or convalescent COVID-19. The specimen was peripheral blood. The rearrangement uses TRBV27 and TRBJ1-1; D might be TRBD1 (6 bases). The CDR3 DNA is TGTGCCAGCAGTTTAAAACAGGGCATGAACACTGAAGCTTTCTTT. Protein sequence: CASSLKQGMNTEAFF.